Each of the 23 T cell receptor beta chains below was sequenced from the same sample in a study of cytomegalovirus exposure and HLA in healthy donors. Primers for the PCR totalled 60 Vbeta and 13 Jbeta. Generated by immunoSEQ multiplex PCR, the TCRdb table keeps only in-frame clones and is missing some. The repertoire holds 160,000 or so clones, with around nine tenths as singletons. The sequencing sample was made of PBMCs. The receptors derive from a woman between 25 and 40 years old in good health and CMV-seronegative.

The rearrangement uses TRBV27 and TRBJ2-1; TRBD2 matches 12 bases. CDR3 length: 16 residues. Trimming cost V 4 bases and J 9 bases; bases outside gene matches: 10. Germline CDR1 and CDR2: MNHEY and SMNVEV (reference sequence). CDR3 bases: TGTGCCAGCAGTTGGAATAGACTAGCGGGAGTTCTTGAGCAGTTCTTC. It is translated as CASSWNRLAGVLEQFF.

The rearrangement uses TRBV6-1 and TRBJ2-1, with TRBD2 matching over 7 bases. The junction had 6 bases not matched to a gene; V was cut back by 2 bases and J by 5 bases. The CDR3 has 15 residues. Germline V gene lookup returns CDR1 MNHNS and CDR2 SASEGT. CDR3 loop: CASSEKASGHNEQFF. DNA of the CDR3: TGTGCCAGCAGTGAAAAGGCTAGCGGACACAATGAGCAGTTCTTC.

The V call is TRBV27, the J call TRBJ1-1, with 10 bases fitting TRBD1. This CDR3 comprises 14 residues. The germline gives CDR1 MNHEY, CDR2 SMNVEV (reference sequence). V was pared by 8 bases and J by 1 base, with 4 bases of the junction left unmatched. This CDR3 is CASWDRGWNTEAFF. DNA for the CDR3: TGTGCCAGCTGGGACAGGGGTTGGAACACTGAAGCTTTCTTT.

The chain uses TRBV7-2 and TRBJ1-4; D may be TRBD1 (6 bases). V shed 1 base and J shed 8 bases, with 14 bases lying between them. Per the germline V gene, CDR1 is SGHTA and CDR2 is FQGNSA. The CDR3 is made up of 15 amino acids. The CDR3 spells CASSLGTVEGEKLFF. CDR3 in DNA: TGTGCCAGCAGCTTAGGGACAGTTGAAGGGGAAAAACTGTTTTTT.

The V and J genes are TRBV7-9 and TRBJ2-7; possibly TRBD2 for D (5 bases). Per the germline V gene, CDR1 is SEHNR and CDR2 is FQNEAQ (reference sequence). V lost 5 bases to trimming and J lost 0 bases, with 14 bases between them. The length of the CDR3 is 15 residues. CDR3 protein: CASSPGDASSYEQYF. In DNA, the CDR3 is TGTGCCAGCAGCCCCGGGGATGCGAGCTCCTACGAGCAGTACTTC.

This clone was recorded once. The rearrangement uses TRBV7-9 and TRBJ1-5; the match to TRBD1 covers 7 bases. The germline gives CDR1 SEHNR, CDR2 FQNEAQ (reference sequence). Trimming cost V 3 bases and J 5 bases; bases outside gene matches: 7. The CDR3 covers 15 residues. The CDR3: CASSFGQVGDQPQHF. The CDR3 DNA reads as TGTGCCAGCAGCTTCGGACAGGTGGGGGATCAGCCCCAGCATTTT. Complete variable domain (other parts from reference TRBV7-9 and TRBJ1-5): DTGVSQNPRHKITKRGQNVTFRCDPISEHNRLYWYRQTLGQGPEFLTYFQNEAQLEKSRLLSDRFSAERPKGSFSTLEIQRTEQGDSAMYLCASSFGQVGDQPQHFGDGTRLSIL.

The chain is built from TRBV2 and TRBJ1-2; tentative D call: TRBD1 (6 bases). The V end lost 5 bases, the J end lost 2 bases, and 21 bases lay between the germline ends. This CDR3 contains 17 residues. CDR1 is SNHLY, CDR2 FYNNEI, per germline. The CDR3 region has the DNA TGTGCCAGCAGTCCTGAGGACAGCGTAATAGCCAACTATGGCTACACCTTC. Protein: CASSPEDSVIANYGYTF. Using reference TRBV2 and TRBJ1-2 for the parts outside the CDR3, the full variable domain is EPEVTQTPSHQVTQMGQEVILRCVPISNHLYFYWYRQILGQKVEFLVSFYNNEISEKSEIFDDQFSVERPDGSNFTLKIRSTKLEDSAMYFCASSPEDSVIANYGYTFGSGTRLTVV.

The rearrangement joins TRBV7-8 to TRBJ2-1, with 8 bases aligning to TRBD2. The CDR3 loop spans 15 amino acids. The trim removed 8 bases at V and 7 bases at J, leaving 13 bases unmatched. The germline CDR1 and CDR2 sequences are SGHVS and FQNEAQ. The CDR3 sequence: CASGNIAGSINEQFF. The CDR3 nucleotides read TGTGCCAGCGGCAACATAGCGGGATCAATAAATGAGCAGTTCTTC.

A remark on this clone: The germline gene is not matched at one end of the junction; a read error may be the cause. This sample includes further DNA sequences coding for the same CDR3. The chain couples TRBV4-1 to TRBJ1-6; TRBD1 aligns across 7 bases. Germline V lookup: CDR1 MGHRA, CDR2 YSYEKL. This CDR3 has 19 residues. CDR3 residues: CASSHPNPTGSSYNSPLHF. CDR3 nucleotides: TGCGCCAGCAGCCATCCTAACCCGACAGGGTCGTCCTATAATTCCCCCCTCCACTTT.

This chain links TRBV5-1 with TRBJ2-1, with a possible D match to TRBD2 (6 bases). The CDR3 runs to 15 residues. Germline CDR1 and CDR2: SGHRS and YFSETQ. The V and J ends lost 7 bases and 6 bases respectively, with 20 bases between them. The CDR3 DNA follows: TGCGCCAGCTGTCCGGGACTGGAGGCCCTCAATGAGCAGTTCTTC. This encodes CASCPGLEALNEQFF.

A single count supports this clone. The rearrangement links TRBV2 to TRBJ2-7, with 7 positions matching TRBD1. V was clipped by 6 bases and J by 3 bases; unmatched bases: 5. Germline loops: CDR1 SNHLY, CDR2 FYNNEI. The CDR3 loop spans 13 amino acids. In DNA form, the CDR3 reads TGTGCCAGCAGCCGGGACAGTTTCTACGAGCAGTACTTC. Amino acid sequence: CASSRDSFYEQYF.

This chain uses TRBV7-2 with TRBJ1-2; tentatively, D is TRBD1 (5 bases). The CDR3 contains 18 residues. V lost 0 bases, J lost 8 bases, and 25 bases lay in between. Germline V gene data show CDR1 as SGHTA and CDR2 as FQGNSA. The CDR3 sequence: CASSLAPDRVLVGDGYTF. In DNA form, the CDR3 reads TGTGCCAGCAGCTTAGCCCCAGACAGAGTGCTGGTAGGAGACGGCTACACCTTC.

CDR3 residues: CATSMFKMGSTDTQYF. The CDR3 DNA reads as TGTGCCACCAGCATGTTCAAAATGGGCTCCACAGATACGCAGTATTTT. V is TRBV15 and J is TRBJ2-3; D is ambiguous. Trimming pared 4 bases from V and 2 bases from J, leaving 16 bases between. Germline assignment: CDR1 LNHNV and CDR2 YYDKDF (reference sequence). CDR3 length: 16 amino acids.

The rearrangement uses TRBV7-8 and TRBJ2-7, with D perhaps matching TRBD1 (6 bases). Trimming cost V 5 bases and J 4 bases, with 18 bases left between them. CDR1 and CDR2 (germline): SGHVS, FQNEAQ. The CDR3 sequence is 15 residues long. CDR3 protein: CASSNKHRDGYEQYF. CDR3 nucleotide sequence: TGTGCCAGCAGCAATAAACACAGGGACGGATACGAGCAGTACTTC. The complete variable domain, with remaining parts taken from reference TRBV7-8 and TRBJ2-7, reads GAGVSQSPRYKVAKRGQDVALRCDPISGHVSLFWYQQALGQGPEFLTYFQNEAQLDKSGLPSDRFFAERPEGSVSTLKIQRTQQEDSAVYLCASSNKHRDGYEQYFGPGTRLTVT.

The CDR3 reads CASSLDREETQYF. CDR3 coding DNA: TGTGCCAGCAGCTTGGACAGGGAAGAGACCCAGTACTTC. The chain is built from TRBV5-4 and TRBJ2-5, with D perhaps TRBD1 (6 bases). The CDR3 has 13 amino acids. Per germline, CDR1 SGHNT and CDR2 YYREEE (reference sequence). V was cut by 0 bases and J by 3 bases, with 6 bases left in between.

As regards this clone: Other DNA sequences in this specimen translate into the identical CDR3. V is TRBV6-5 and J is TRBJ1-6; possibly TRBD1 for D (6 bases). CDR1 is MNHEY and CDR2 is SVGAGI in the germline V gene. V was trimmed by 0 bases and J by 10 bases, leaving 13 bases between them. The CDR3 extends over 15 amino acids. The CDR3: CASSYSTRGYSPLHF. For the CDR3, the DNA is TGTGCCAGCAGTTACTCGACCAGGGGCTACTCACCCCTCCACTTT.

The J gene is TRBJ2-5, the V gene TRBV5-1, with 8 nucleotides matching TRBD2. The CDR3 totals 13 residues. Germline V gene sequence: CDR1 SGHRS, CDR2 YFSETQ. V dropped 4 bases and J dropped 4; count of bases not matched to a gene: 3. In DNA form, the CDR3 reads TGCGCCAGCAGCGCCAGCGGGAGAGAGACCCAGTACTTC. This sequence encodes CASSASGRETQYF.

This rearrangement joins TRBV25-1 to TRBJ2-7; 11 nucleotides align to TRBD2. The CDR3 has 16 residues. Germline-derived CDR1 and CDR2 are MGHDK and SYGVNS. V trimming: 2 bases; J trimming: 5 bases; junction bases outside the gene matches: 8. The CDR3 is CASSEGGSGGANEQYF. For the CDR3, the DNA is TGTGCCAGCAGTGAAGGAGGTAGCGGGGGGGCCAACGAGCAGTACTTC.

The rearrangement links TRBV4-1 to TRBJ2-3, with D perhaps matching TRBD1 (5 bases). This CDR3 spans 15 amino acids. V was cut by 3 bases and J by 1 base, with 11 bases left in between. Germline CDR1 reads MGHRA; CDR2 reads YSYEKL. CDR3 nucleotides: TGCGCCAGCAGCCATGTTCAAGGGGGCACAGATACGCAGTATTTT. Translating gives CASSHVQGGTDTQYF.

The J gene is TRBJ2-7, the V gene TRBV11-2, with D perhaps TRBD1 (5 bases). The V end was cut by 5 bases, the J end by 2 bases, with 16 bases between. There are 15 residues in the CDR3. Germline lookup yields CDR1 SGHAT and CDR2 FQNNGV. This chain's CDR3 is CASSEDSPRAYEQYF. CDR3 bases: TGTGCCAGCAGCGAAGACAGTCCACGGGCCTACGAGCAGTACTTC.

This clone has only one observation. One junction end disagrees with the germline gene, perhaps due to a read error. The chain has TRBV28 and TRBJ1-1; D remains ambiguous. The germline gives CDR1 MDHEN, CDR2 SYDVKM. The CDR3 totals 14 residues. CDR3 nucleotide sequence: TGTGCCAGCAGGTTATCCCAGGTGAACACTGAAGCTTTCTTT. Protein: CASRLSQVNTEAFF.

The chain uses TRBV6-5 and TRBJ1-2; 9 nucleotides line up with TRBD1. The CDR3 has 13 residues. Germline CDR1 MNHEY, CDR2 SVGAGI. Germline trimming cut 8 bases from V and 5 bases from J; bases unmatched to any gene: 6. The CDR3 here is CASVEGTGYGYTF. The DNA for the CDR3 is TGTGCCAGCGTGGAGGGGACAGGGTATGGCTACACCTTC.

V and J are TRBV5-1 and TRBJ2-7; D is ambiguous. V was cut by 0 bases and J by 2 bases, with 6 bases left in between. Germline V gene lookup returns CDR1 SGHRS and CDR2 YFSETQ. The CDR3 length is 13 residues. CDR3 in amino acids: CASSLGAAYEQYF. CDR3 coding DNA: TGCGCCAGCAGCTTGGGGGCCGCCTACGAGCAGTACTTC.